This T cell receptor beta chain was captured in a study of PD-1 blockade in classical Hodgkin lymphoma. The table came from immunoSEQ multiplex PCR; TCRdb's copy has only in-frame clones and leaves some out. The repertoire holds just under 65,000 clones, around 90% seen once, with 8% in the top ten. CDR1 SNHLY and CDR2 FYNNEI come from the germline V gene. The CDR3 contains 15 residues. Time point given: cycle 4 day 1 (C4D1), after five to seven weeks of nivolumab. With no exception, relapse followed autologous stem cell transplantation in all patients, and brentuximab vedotin exposure varied. The V gene is TRBV2, the J gene TRBJ2-7; 15 bases are shared with TRBD2. Matching the DNA end better, TRBJ2-1 makes the J call doubtful. The source is a human donor with classical Hodgkin lymphoma. Here the sequenced sample was peripheral blood mononuclear cells (PBMCs), taken before the fourth cycle of nivolumab. In DNA form, the CDR3 reads TGTGCCAGCACCGAGGGACTAGCGGGGGGCGGTGAGCAGTTCTTC. It specifies CASTEGLAGGGEQFF.